This T cell receptor beta chain was captured by sequencing in a study of T cells in Graves' hyperthyroidism and ophthalmopathy. Background on the study: At initial diagnosis, before any treatment had begun, peripheral blood was obtained.

This clonotype showed up just a few times. The CDR3 has 14 amino acids. Germline V gives CDR1 MNHNS, CDR2 SASEGT. Trimming left V 6 bases short and J 2 bases short, with 13 bases between. Hyperthyroidism was newly diagnosed in patients aged 18 to 65 (duration under 2 months). RNA transcripts were the template for amplifying TCR beta CDR3 regions. The HTBI primer set was used in a first-round RT-PCR of the TCR CDR3. TCRdb redid the calling of the multiplex PCR reads with MiXCR, one entry per CDR3 protein. The table shows some 270,000 distinct CDR3 sequences, with roughly 13% occurring only once. This TCR was recovered from a woman between 40 and 55 years old with Graves' hyperthyroidism. The chain links TRBV6-1 to TRBJ1-2; D gene ambiguous. Material: blood. CDR3 in DNA: TGTGCCAGCAGCTTTGACATTCTCAACTATGGCTACACCTTC. This gives the protein CASSFDILNYGYTF.